This T cell receptor beta chain was recovered during a study of Graves' ophthalmopathy and Graves' hyperthyroidism. Amplification of TCR beta CDR3 regions used RNA transcripts. First-round RT-PCR employed HTBI primers, with a second-round multiplex PCR after it. TCRdb called the multiplex PCR reads again in MiXCR, with one record for every CDR3 protein. There are about 740,000 distinct CDR3 sequences in the sample; approximately 40% occur only once, and roughly 46% lies in the top ten. Germline V gives CDR1 WNHNN, CDR2 SYGVQD (reference sequence). The V and J ends lost 3 bases and 6 bases respectively, with 12 bases between them. CDR3 size: 13 residues. There are many counts of this clonotype.

The genes are TRBV10-1 and TRBJ2-7; tentatively, D is TRBD2 (5 bases). Sequencing was performed on peripheral blood. The source is an adult man with Graves' ophthalmopathy. The DNA of the CDR3 is TGCGCCAGCAGTGATAGCGAGACGAGCGAGCAGTACTTC. Its translation is CASSDSETSEQYF.